Following are 20 T cell receptor beta chains from one sample sequenced in a study of cytomegalovirus exposure and HLA in healthy donors. Here immunoSEQ multiplex PCR was the method, and the copy in TCRdb shows in-frame clones only, minus some. The sample carries some 140,000 clones, roughly four fifths recorded once. The sample taken for sequencing was PBMCs. The source of these receptors is a woman in her thirties in good health and CMV-seronegative.

The rearrangement uses TRBV7-2 and TRBJ1-6; D is uncertain. In germline, CDR1 is SGHTA, CDR2 FQGNSA. V was cut by 1 base and J by 6 bases, with 13 bases left in between. CDR3 size: 16 residues. The DNA for the CDR3 is TGTGCCAGCAGCTTAGGCGGGGATGCCGGTAATTCACCCCTCCACTTT. Its protein product is CASSLGGDAGNSPLHF. The variable domain in full, with the rest retrieved from reference TRBV7-2 and TRBJ1-6, is GAGVSQSPSNKVTEKGKDVELRCDPISGHTALYWYRQSLGQGLEFLIYFQGNSAPDKSGLPSDRFSAERTGGSVSTLTIQRTQQEDSAVYLCASSLGGDAGNSPLHFGNGTRLTVT.

The chain carries TRBV28 and TRBJ1-2; D unclear. The CDR3 length is 15 residues. Germline V gives CDR1 MDHEN, CDR2 SYDVKM. With 6 bases removed from V and 1 base from J, the gap between germline ends came to 15 bases. CDR3 sequence (DNA): TGTGCCAGCAGCCCTTACAGAACCAGTAACTATGGCTACACCTTC. Its translation: CASSPYRTSNYGYTF.

This chain connects TRBV28 to TRBJ1-2; no definite D call. V was cut by 6 bases and J by 8 bases, with 13 bases left in between. The CDR3 runs 12 residues. Germline-derived CDR1 and CDR2 are MDHEN and SYDVKM. The CDR3 DNA is TGTGCCAGCAGGAGGGTGTACGGGGGCTACACCTTC. Residues: CASRRVYGGYTF.

V usage is TRBV28 and J usage is TRBJ1-2; 9 bases line up with TRBD1. Trimming took 4 bases from V and 8 from J; bases not matched to a gene: 14. There are 16 residues in the CDR3. The germline V gene encodes CDR1 MDHEN and CDR2 SYDVKM. CDR3 nucleotides: TGTGCCAGCAGTTCCCTCGCGACAGGGGGAGGCGGCGGCTACACCTTC. It yields the protein CASSSLATGGGGGYTF.

V is TRBV5-1 and J is TRBJ2-1; 8 bases align to TRBD2. Per the germline V gene, CDR1 is SGHRS and CDR2 is YFSETQ. Germline trimming cut 7 bases from V and 3 bases from J; bases unmatched to any gene: 12. This CDR3 has 16 residues. The CDR3 DNA reads TGCGCCAGCCTCCCGGGCGGGGGGCATCTCTACAATGAGCAGTTCTTC. It codes for CASLPGGGHLYNEQFF.

The chain links TRBV27 to TRBJ2-2; TRBD1 matches 11 bases. J gave up 1 base and V 7 bases, and 14 bases lay outside the gene matches. The CDR3 contains 19 residues. Looked up from germline, CDR1 is MNHEY and CDR2 is SMNVEV (reference sequence). The CDR3 nucleotides read TGTGCCAGCAAGAGGACCGGGACAGGGGGTAACAGGAACACCGGGGAGCTGTTTTTT. Translated, it gives CASKRTGTGGNRNTGELFF.

The chain has TRBV5-1 and TRBJ1-2; D gene ambiguous. CDR1 and CDR2 from the germline V gene are SGHRS and YFSETQ. This CDR3 is 13 amino acids long. Trimming removed 2 bases from V and 1 base from J, with 6 bases in between. CDR3 in amino acids: CASSLDFNYGYTF. The CDR3, as DNA: TGCGCCAGCAGCTTAGACTTTAACTATGGCTACACCTTC. The whole variable domain, filled in from reference TRBV5-1 and TRBJ1-2, reads KAGVTQTPRYLIKTRGQQVTLSCSPISGHRSVSWYQQTPGQGLQFLFEYFSETQRNKGNFPGRFSGRQFSNSRSEMNVSTLELGDSALYLCASSLDFNYGYTFGSGTRLTVV.

This chain connects TRBV7-2 to TRBJ1-2, with TRBD1 matching over 8 bases. J gave up 4 bases and V 4 bases, and 5 bases lay outside the gene matches. The V gene's germline CDR1 is SGHTA and CDR2 FQGNSA. The CDR3 is 14 amino acids. The CDR3: CASSSPDRGYGYTF. DNA for the CDR3: TGTGCCAGCAGCTCACCCGACAGGGGCTATGGCTACACCTTC.

V is TRBV2 and J is TRBJ1-2, with D tentatively TRBD1 (6 bases). The V and J ends lost 7 bases and 8 bases respectively, with 14 bases between them. This CDR3 contains 12 residues. Looked up from germline, CDR1 is SNHLY and CDR2 is FYNNEI. CDR3 protein: CASIAGGSGYTF. For the CDR3, the DNA is TGTGCCAGCATAGCGGGGGGCTCCGGCTACACCTTC.

In its sample, this clone was seen once. V is TRBV5-1 and J is TRBJ2-2; the D gene is possibly TRBD1 (6 bases). There are 15 residues in the CDR3. Deletions cut 0 bases from V and 6 bases from J, with 12 bases between. Germline values: CDR1 SGHRS, CDR2 YFSETQ. The CDR3 reads CASSLDTGRAGELFF. DNA of the CDR3: TGCGCCAGCAGCTTGGATACAGGGCGGGCCGGGGAGCTGTTTTTT.

The rearrangement links TRBV6-4 to TRBJ2-1, with D possibly TRBD1 on 5 matching bases. V was shortened by 4 bases and J by 7 bases, with 11 bases between the two germline ends. From germline, CDR1 is MRHNA and CDR2 SNTAGT. The CDR3 spans 13 residues. CDR3 sequence (DNA): TGTGCCAGCAGTGGTCAGGGTGCGAATGAGCAGTTCTTC. It yields the protein CASSGQGANEQFF.

The chain employs TRBV2 and TRBJ1-5; 7 bases align to TRBD1. Germline V CDR1 and CDR2: SNHLY, FYNNEI. Germline trimming cut 6 bases from V and 6 bases from J; bases unmatched to any gene: 5. This CDR3 has 13 amino acids. CDR3 residues: CASSQGGPQPQHF. DNA of the CDR3: TGTGCCAGCAGCCAGGGGGGTCCTCAGCCCCAGCATTTT.

The rearrangement uses TRBV7-6 and TRBJ2-7; a possible D gene is TRBD2 (5 bases). The CDR3 runs 14 residues. Per germline, CDR1 SGHVS and CDR2 FNYEAQ. V was trimmed by 0 bases and J by 6 bases, leaving 12 bases between them. The CDR3 loop is CASSLAGEGPEQYF. The DNA for the CDR3 is TGTGCCAGCAGCTTAGCGGGTGAGGGTCCCGAGCAGTACTTC.

This CDR3 reads CASQPSQGNYGYTF. CDR3 sequence (DNA): TGTGCCAGCCAGCCGAGCCAGGGGAACTATGGCTACACCTTC. The genes are TRBV28 and TRBJ1-2, with a weak D call TRBD1 (6 bases). V was pared by 8 bases and J by 2 bases, with 15 bases between. There are 14 residues in the CDR3. Looked up from germline, CDR1 is MDHEN and CDR2 is SYDVKM.

This clone was seen more than once but under ten times. This rearrangement joins TRBV6-5 to TRBJ2-1; D may be TRBD2 (7 bases). Deletions cut 0 bases from V and 3 bases from J, with 12 bases between. Germline CDR1 MNHEY, CDR2 SVGAGI. The CDR3 is 16 amino acids. The CDR3 protein is CASSYSRGGRYNEQFF. For the CDR3, the DNA is TGTGCCAGCAGTTACTCGAGGGGGGGGCGCTACAATGAGCAGTTCTTC.

J is TRBJ2-7 and V is TRBV5-4; the match to TRBD2 covers 10 bases. The germline CDR1 and CDR2 sequences are SGHNT and YYREEE (reference sequence). The trim removed 0 bases at V and 1 base at J, leaving 1 base unmatched. The CDR3 runs 15 residues. The CDR3 DNA follows: TGTGCCAGCAGCTTGGGAGCGGGGGGGTCCTACGAGCAGTACTTC. Translating it yields CASSLGAGGSYEQYF.

As concerns this clone: This same CDR3 is encoded by further DNA sequences in the sample. The chain carries TRBV9 and TRBJ2-7; TRBD1 agrees at 11 bases. Germline CDR1 SGDLS, CDR2 YYNGEE. J lost 2 bases, V lost 4 bases, and 2 bases had no gene match. The CDR3 is made up of 14 amino acids. CDR3 bases: TGTGCCAGCAGCACGGGACAGGGGGCCTACGAGCAGTACTTC. This sequence encodes CASSTGQGAYEQYF.

This clone was counted once. This sequence joins TRBV7-9 and TRBJ1-1; 8 bases are a match to TRBD1. J was trimmed by 4 bases and V by 4 bases; bases with no gene match: 11. This CDR3 is 16 amino acids long. CDR1 and CDR2 (germline): SEHNR, FQNEAQ (reference sequence). The CDR3 reads CASSSRTGYIITEAFF. CDR3 coding DNA: TGTGCCAGCAGCTCCCGGACAGGGTATATTATCACTGAAGCTTTCTTT.

The gene calls are TRBV28 and TRBJ1-5; D unresolved. V was cut by 8 bases and J by 0 bases, with 14 bases left in between. Germline V gives CDR1 MDHEN, CDR2 SYDVKM. The CDR3 consists of 15 residues. The CDR3 protein is CASSEQSYSNQPQHF. CDR3 bases: TGTGCCAGCTCCGAACAGAGTTATAGCAATCAGCCCCAGCATTTT.

V is TRBV2 and J is TRBJ1-5; 8 positions match TRBD1. With 2 bases clipped from V and 7 bases from J, the junction kept 4 bases outside the gene matches. Germline loops: CDR1 SNHLY, CDR2 FYNNEI. The CDR3 is made up of 14 amino acids. CDR3 DNA sequence: TGTGCCAGCAGTGAAAGGACAGGGCCACAGCCCCAGCATTTT. Its protein product is CASSERTGPQPQHF.